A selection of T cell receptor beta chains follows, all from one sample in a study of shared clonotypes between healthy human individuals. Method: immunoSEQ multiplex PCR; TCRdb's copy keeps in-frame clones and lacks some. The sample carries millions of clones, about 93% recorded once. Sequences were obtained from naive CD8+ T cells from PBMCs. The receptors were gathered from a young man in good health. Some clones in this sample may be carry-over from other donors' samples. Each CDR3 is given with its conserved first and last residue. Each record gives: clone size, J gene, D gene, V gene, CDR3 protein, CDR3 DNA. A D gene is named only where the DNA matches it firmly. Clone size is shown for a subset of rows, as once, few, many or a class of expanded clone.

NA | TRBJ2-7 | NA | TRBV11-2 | CASSLGRVEQYF | TGTGCCAGCAGCTTAGGCCGGGTGGAGCAGTACTTC
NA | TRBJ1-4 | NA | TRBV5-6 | CASSRDGAGKLFF | TGTGCCAGCAGCCGAGATGGGGCCGGAAAACTGTTTTTT
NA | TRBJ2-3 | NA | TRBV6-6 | CASSYSMSDTQYF | TGTGCCAGCAGTTACTCGATGTCCGATACGCAGTATTTT
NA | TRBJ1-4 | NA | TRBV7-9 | CASSSPGSATNEKLFF | TGTGCCAGCAGCTCACCCGGCTCTGCAACTAATGAAAAACTGTTTTTT
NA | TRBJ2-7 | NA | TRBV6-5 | CASSDLQGLEEQYF | TGTGCCAGCAGTGACTTACAGGGCTTGGAGGAGCAGTACTTC
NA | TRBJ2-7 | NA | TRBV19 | CASSISARGSYEQYF | TGTGCCAGTAGTATCAGCGCCAGGGGCTCCTACGAGCAGTACTTC
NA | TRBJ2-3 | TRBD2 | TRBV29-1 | CSVLRLAGVTDTQYF | TGCAGCGTCTTGAGGCTAGCGGGAGTCACAGATACGCAGTATTTT
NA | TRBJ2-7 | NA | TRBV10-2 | CATKADPYEQYF | TGCGCCACCAAAGCGGATCCCTACGAGCAGTACTTC
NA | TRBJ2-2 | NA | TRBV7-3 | CASSLSRDAGQELFF | TGTGCCAGCAGCTTATCTCGGGACGCCGGACAAGAGCTGTTTTTT
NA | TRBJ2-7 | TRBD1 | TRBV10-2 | CASRTRDSSYEQYF | TGCGCCAGCAGGACTCGGGACAGCTCCTACGAGCAGTACTTC
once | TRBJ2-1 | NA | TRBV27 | CASSEKGSYNEQFF | TGTGCCAGCAGTGAAAAGGGGTCCTACAATGAGCAGTTCTTC
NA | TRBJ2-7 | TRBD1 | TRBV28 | CASTQTGLYEQYF | TGTGCCAGCACCCAGACAGGGCTCTACGAGCAGTACTTC
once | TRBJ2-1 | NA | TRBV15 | CATSRDFGSRSYNEQFF | TGTGCCACCAGCAGAGATTTTGGCTCCCGCTCCTACAATGAGCAGTTCTTC
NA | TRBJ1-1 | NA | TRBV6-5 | CASSSPATGLGTEAFF | TGTGCCAGCAGTTCCCCGGCCACAGGGTTGGGCACTGAAGCTTTCTTT
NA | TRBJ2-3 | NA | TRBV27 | CASTGGRGEGTDTQYF | TGTGCCAGCACCGGGGGTAGGGGAGAGGGCACAGATACGCAGTATTTT
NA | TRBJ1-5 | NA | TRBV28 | CASSWRTFSRPQHF | TGTGCCAGCAGTTGGAGGACTTTCAGTCGGCCCCAGCATTTT
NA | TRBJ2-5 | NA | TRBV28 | CASSPDPGAQYF | TGTGCCAGCAGTCCTGACCCGGGGGCCCAGTACTTC